Listed below are T cell receptor beta chains from one sample, sequenced in a study of vaccination and CD4 T cells after COVID-19. TCRdb called the PCR reads again in MiXCR, with one record for every CDR3 protein. The repertoire holds under 25,000 distinct CDR3 sequences, 60% seen once, with more than 10% in the top ten. No cognate antigen is known for these TCRs. This specimen consisted of CD4+ T cells from blood, cultured in vitro, obtained after SARS-CoV-2 vaccination. The source of these receptors is a human donor who received a COVID-19 vaccine. Each CDR3 is given with its conserved first and last residue. D genes are given only for firm matches. Clone sizes are given selectively: once, few, many, or a class where the clone is expanded.

>.|TRBV12-3/TRBV12-4|TRBD1|TRBJ1-6
CASISAGGSGSPLHF
TGTGCCAGCATATCGGCAGGGGGCTCTGGTTCACCCCTCCACTTT
>.|TRBV11-3|.|TRBJ1-1
CASSLAGQFGGNTEAFF
TGTGCCAGCAGCTTAGCCGGACAGTTTGGAGGGAACACTGAAGCTTTCTTT
>.|TRBV6-2/TRBV6-3|TRBD2|TRBJ2-1
CASSYSSFMGLGANEQFF
TGTGCCAGCAGTTACTCATCGTTCATGGGACTAGGGGCCAATGAGCAGTTCTTC
>.|TRBV14|.|TRBJ1-6
CASSRRTASPLHF
TGTGCCAGCAGCCGACGGACGGCCTCACCCCTCCACTTT
>few|TRBV27|TRBD1|TRBJ1-2
CASSLSGTGLGYTF
TGTGCCAGCAGTTTATCAGGGACAGGGCTTGGCTACACCTTC
>few|TRBV2|.|TRBJ1-2
CASTRRTSTNYGYTF
TGTGCCAGCACACGTCGGACAAGTACTAACTATGGCTACACCTTC
>.|TRBV6-1|TRBD1|TRBJ2-4
CASSINDRGVGNIQYF
TGTGCCAGCAGTATTAATGACAGGGGGGTTGGAAACATTCAGTACTTC
>once|TRBV12-3/TRBV12-4|TRBD1|TRBJ1-2
CASSGTGVYGYTF
TGTGCCAGCAGTGGGACAGGGGTCTATGGCTACACCTTC
>.|TRBV7-9|.|TRBJ1-1
CASSLGGVRDTEAFF
TGTGCCAGCAGCTTAGGGGGTGTTAGGGACACTGAAGCTTTCTTT
>.|TRBV15|.|TRBJ1-2
CATSREGFLYTF
TGTGCCACCAGCAGAGAGGGTTTTCTCTACACCTTC
>.|TRBV6-5|.|TRBJ2-7
CASSSADWYEQYF
TGTGCCAGCAGTTCTGCGGACTGGTACGAGCAGTACTTC
>.|TRBV25-1|TRBD1|TRBJ1-2
CASSGRTGGYSYGYTF
TGTGCCAGCAGTGGTAGGACAGGGGGCTACAGCTATGGCTACACCTTC
>.|TRBV30|.|TRBJ1-3
CAWSVRERIYF
TGTGCCTGGAGTGTACGTGAGAGGATATATTTT
>.|TRBV7-2|TRBD2|TRBJ2-5
CASSRGSLQETQYF
TGTGCCAGCTCGCGCGGGAGCCTCCAAGAGACCCAGTACTTC
>once|TRBV11-3|.|TRBJ1-2
CASSLSSNYGYTF
TGTGCCAGCAGCTTATCTTCTAACTATGGCTACACCTTC
>.|TRBV19|.|TRBJ2-4
CASSISIKGAAKNIQYF
TGTGCCAGTAGCATATCCATCAAAGGGGCGGCCAAAAACATTCAGTACTTC
>once|TRBV27|TRBD2|TRBJ2-7
CASSLVSLRGIAGGQYF
TGTGCCAGCAGTTTGGTGTCCCTCAGGGGCATCGCGGGGGGGCAGTACTTC
>.|TRBV5-1|.|TRBJ1-2
CASSVSQGEGYTF
TGCGCCAGCAGCGTCTCACAGGGTGAGGGCTACACCTTC
>.|TRBV6-1|.|TRBJ2-5
CASRQETQYF
TGTGCCAGCAGGCAAGAGACCCAGTACTTC
>once|TRBV27|.|TRBJ2-1
CASSRGGAYNEQFF
TGTGCCAGCAGTCGAGGTGGCGCCTACAATGAGCAGTTCTTC
>.|TRBV6-5|.|TRBJ1-5
CASSYGLDDQPQHF
TGTGCCAGCAGTTACGGGCTTGATGATCAGCCCCAGCATTTT
>.|TRBV29-1|.|TRBJ2-4
CSVEGQELAKNIQYF
TGCAGCGTTGAAGGGCAGGAACTAGCCAAAAACATTCAGTACTTC
>.|TRBV11-2|TRBD1|TRBJ2-5
CASSGQGVREETQYF
TGTGCCAGCAGCGGACAGGGGGTGAGAGAAGAGACCCAGTACTTC
>.|TRBV6-1|.|TRBJ1-1
CASSERVENTEAFF
TGTGCCAGCAGTGAAAGGGTCGAGAACACTGAAGCTTTCTTT
>.|TRBV24-1|TRBD2|TRBJ2-5
CATSDNNGGQETQYF
TGTGCCACCAGTGACAATAACGGGGGGCAAGAGACCCAGTACTTC
>few|TRBV6-7|TRBD1|TRBJ1-2
CASSYSQGAPNYGYTF
TGTGCCAGCAGTTACTCGCAGGGGGCGCCTAACTATGGCTACACCTTC
>.|TRBV7-2|.|TRBJ2-3
CASSLSSAGTDTQYF
TGTGCCAGCAGCTTAAGCTCAGCGGGCACAGATACGCAGTATTTT
>.|TRBV6-1|TRBD1|TRBJ2-7
CASSNPGQGAGEQYF
TGTGCCAGCAGTAATCCGGGACAGGGGGCTGGCGAGCAGTACTTC
>.|TRBV12-3/TRBV12-4|.|TRBJ1-2
CASSLATSGGYTF
TGTGCCAGCAGTTTAGCCACTAGTGGGGGCTACACCTTC
>.|TRBV30|TRBD2|TRBJ2-3
CAWSVLLAGQYF
TGTGCCTGGAGTGTACTACTAGCGGGGCAATATTTT
>.|TRBV6-1|.|TRBJ2-3
CASRDDPTDTQYF
TGTGCCAGCAGGGATGATCCCACAGATACGCAGTATTTT
>.|TRBV12-3/TRBV12-4|.|TRBJ2-2
CASSTRRTGELFF
TGTGCCAGCAGTACAAGACGCACCGGGGAGCTGTTTTTT
>.|TRBV19|TRBD1|TRBJ2-5
CASSMGQHKETQYF
TGTGCCAGTAGTATGGGACAGCACAAAGAGACCCAGTACTTC
>.|TRBV5-1|.|TRBJ2-5
CASSLPDLWGTQYF
TGCGCCAGCAGCTTGCCCGACCTGTGGGGGACCCAGTACTTC
>.|TRBV2|.|TRBJ2-3
CASSEAGLPRTDTQYF
TGTGCCAGCAGTGAAGCCGGGCTTCCGAGGACAGATACGCAGTATTTT
>.|TRBV2|.|TRBJ2-2
CASSVQAGTGELFF
TGTGCCAGCAGTGTACAGGCGGGCACCGGGGAGCTGTTTTTT
>.|TRBV30|.|TRBJ1-1
CAWSPPTANTEAFF
TGTGCCTGGAGTCCCCCCACAGCGAACACTGAAGCTTTCTTT
>.|TRBV7-9|TRBD1|TRBJ1-6
CASSRGTGGARSPLHF
TGTGCCAGCAGCCGTGGGACAGGGGGCGCGCGGTCACCCCTCCACTTT
>.|TRBV19|.|TRBJ1-2
CASEQSYSYGYTF
TGTGCCAGCGAACAGAGTTATAGCTATGGCTACACCTTC
>.|TRBV2|.|TRBJ1-3
CASNSRVSGNTIYF
TGTGCCAGCAATTCCAGGGTTTCGGGAAACACCATATATTTT
>few|TRBV27|.|TRBJ1-6
CASSLTLRNSPLHF
TGTGCCAGCAGTTTGACACTTCGAAATTCACCCCTCCACTTT
>.|TRBV6-1|TRBD1|TRBJ1-2
CASSFSGGQGYGYTF
TGTGCCAGCAGCTTCTCTGGAGGACAGGGCTATGGCTACACCTTC
>.|TRBV30|TRBD1|TRBJ1-5
CAWSKGDRDQPQHF
TGTGCCTGGAGTAAGGGGGACAGGGATCAGCCCCAGCATTTT
>.|TRBV3-1|TRBD2|TRBJ2-3
CASSQGRGVTQYF
TGTGCCAGCAGCCAGGGGAGGGGTGTTACGCAGTATTTT
>.|TRBV20-1|.|TRBJ2-3
CSASGPGTDTQYF
TGCAGTGCTAGCGGGCCAGGCACAGATACGCAGTATTTT
>.|TRBV7-7|TRBD2|TRBJ2-5
CASSPGTSPPTQYF
TGTGCCAGCAGTCCCGGGACTAGCCCCCCGACCCAGTACTTC
>.|TRBV20-1|.|TRBJ1-2
CSARVSRRYGYTF
TGCAGTGCTAGGGTTTCTCGGCGCTATGGCTACACCTTC
>.|TRBV19|.|TRBJ1-5
CASNIPTGVSNQPQHF
TGTGCCAGTAATATCCCGACGGGGGTTAGCAATCAGCCCCAGCATTTT
>.|TRBV25-1|TRBD1|TRBJ1-5
CASSESAGGTGSNQPQHF
TGTGCCAGCAGTGAATCGGCTGGCGGGACAGGGAGTAATCAGCCCCAGCATTTT
>.|TRBV6-1|.|TRBJ1-2
CASSVLRPTYGYTF
TGTGCCAGCAGTGTCTTACGGCCGACCTATGGCTACACCTTC
>once|TRBV7-9|.|TRBJ1-1
CASSPRVNTEAFF
TGTGCCAGCAGCCCCCGGGTAAACACTGAAGCTTTCTTT
>.|TRBV7-2|.|TRBJ2-3
CGSSLGSTDTQYF
TGTGGCAGCAGCCTCGGTAGTACAGATACGCAGTATTTT
>.|TRBV25-1|.|TRBJ2-1
CASRMMTQSSYNEQFF
TGTGCCAGCAGGATGATGACTCAAAGCTCCTACAATGAGCAGTTCTTC
>few|TRBV25-1|.|TRBJ1-1
CASSGPFNGAFF
TGTGCCAGCAGTGGTCCGTTTAACGGGGCTTTCTTT
>few|TRBV20-1|.|TRBJ2-3
CSASLDKRTDTQYF
TGCAGTGCTAGTTTAGACAAGCGCACAGATACGCAGTATTTT